The 11 T cell receptor beta chains below were found in one sample sequenced in a study of graft-versus-host responses after intestinal transplantation. Data came from immunoSEQ multiplex PCR; TCRdb stores just in-frame clones and leaves some out. The top ten clones hold 15% to 20% of a sample with about 97,000 clones, 90% of them seen once. Sequencing used PBMCs, obtained 450 to 460 days after intestinal transplant. The receptors were gathered from a human patient who received an intestinal transplant, so some T cells may come from the graft donor.

As regards this clone: One end of the junction does not line up with germline, which may come from a read error. The chain links TRBV5-1 to TRBJ2-2, with 11 bases identical to TRBD1. The CDR3 consists of 17 residues. Germline CDR1 SGHRS, CDR2 YFSETQ. The CDR3 DNA follows: TGCGCCAGCAGTTTGGTCCCCACGGGACAGGGGGCCGGGGAGCTGTTTTTT. Residues: CASSLVPTGQGAGELFF.

J is TRBJ1-1 and V is TRBV7-9; 10 bases agree with TRBD1. Per the germline V gene, CDR1 is SEHNR and CDR2 is FQNEAQ (reference sequence). The ends lost 3 bases at V and 3 bases at J; junction bases unmatched: 13. The CDR3 is made up of 18 amino acids. The CDR3 DNA reads TGTGCCAGCAGCTTGGGGGCGTCGGGACAGGGGCGCCACACTGAAGCTTTCTTT. Translation gives CASSLGASGQGRHTEAFF.

This clone was observed a handful of times. The chain couples TRBV5-6 to TRBJ2-3; D gene unclear. The length of the CDR3 is 14 residues. Trimming shortened V by 4 bases and J by 2 bases, and 11 bases separated the two germline ends. Germline assignment: CDR1 SGHDT and CDR2 YYEEEE. The CDR3 nucleotides are TGTGCCAGCAGCCCAGGTGTGATCACAGATACGCAGTATTTT. Its translation: CASSPGVITDTQYF.

The chain employs TRBV6-4 and TRBJ2-1, with unresolved D. CDR1 is MRHNA, CDR2 SNTAGT, per germline. Trimming pared 0 bases from V and 5 bases from J, leaving 8 bases between. The CDR3 totals 14 residues. CDR3 bases: TGTGCCAGCAGTGACTCGCTGGAACACAATGAGCAGTTCTTC. As protein: CASSDSLEHNEQFF.

CDR3 coding DNA: TGTGCCAGCAGCTTCAGCAATGAGCAGTTCTTC. This encodes CASSFSNEQFF. The V call is TRBV7-9, the J call TRBJ2-1; D is unclear. The CDR3 is made up of 11 amino acids. V lost 3 bases, J lost 6 bases, and 3 bases lay in between. Germline V CDR1 and CDR2: SEHNR, FQNEAQ (reference sequence).

The V and J genes are TRBV19 and TRBJ2-1; 7 bases align to TRBD2. This CDR3 is built from 13 residues. Germline V gives CDR1 LNHDA, CDR2 SQIVND (reference sequence). V trimming: 6 bases; J trimming: 4 bases; junction bases outside the gene matches: 3. The CDR3 DNA follows: TGTGCCAGTAGCGGGGGACTATACAATGAGCAGTTCTTC. This encodes CASSGGLYNEQFF.

The V call is TRBV5-6, the J call TRBJ2-3; 9 nucleotides align to TRBD2. The CDR3 extends over 17 amino acids. The germline CDR1 and CDR2 sequences are SGHDT and YYEEEE. With V trimmed by 0 bases and J by 0 bases, 5 bases remained unmatched. CDR3 sequence: CASSLVSGGTSTDTQYF. Here the CDR3 DNA reads TGTGCCAGCAGCTTGGTTAGCGGGGGAACGAGCACAGATACGCAGTATTTT. Drawing the rest from reference TRBV5-6 and TRBJ2-3, the complete variable domain is DAGVTQSPTHLIKTRGQQVTLRCSPKSGHDTVSWYQQALGQGPQFIFQYYEEEERQRGNFPDRFSGHQFPNYSSELNVNALLLGDSALYLCASSLVSGGTSTDTQYFGPGTRLTVL.

V is TRBV5-8 and J is TRBJ1-2; D uncertain. Between the trimmed V and J ends, which lost 4 bases and 0 bases, there was a span of 16 bases. The germline V gene encodes CDR1 SGHTS and CDR2 YDEGEE. This CDR3 is 16 amino acids long. CDR3 protein: CASSRRTALTNYGYTF. The CDR3 nucleotides are TGTGCCAGCAGCCGCCGGACGGCCCTTACTAACTATGGCTACACCTTC.

J is TRBJ1-2 and V is TRBV7-9; TRBD1 aligns across 9 bases. Germline CDR1 and CDR2: SEHNR and FQNEAQ (reference sequence). V dropped 4 bases and J dropped 3; count of bases not matched to a gene: 15. The CDR3 loop spans 18 amino acids. This CDR3 is CASSSAGQGLIRDYGYTF. DNA of the CDR3: TGTGCCAGCAGCTCAGCGGGACAGGGATTAATTCGTGACTATGGCTACACCTTC.

This chain links TRBV6-4 with TRBJ2-3; 9 nucleotides agree with TRBD2. V gave up 5 bases and J gave up 0 bases; unmatched junction bases: 3. CDR3 length equals 15 residues. From germline, CDR1 is MRHNA and CDR2 SNTAGT. This chain's CDR3 is CASSPTSGSTDTQYF. DNA of the CDR3: TGTGCCAGCAGTCCGACTAGCGGTAGCACAGATACGCAGTATTTT.

The V call is TRBV5-1, the J call TRBJ2-1; 7 bases are shared with TRBD1. This CDR3 is 14 amino acids long. The germline CDR1 and CDR2 sequences are SGHRS and YFSETQ. Germline trimming cut 6 bases from V and 3 bases from J; bases unmatched to any gene: 6. The CDR3 protein is CASIGRDSYNEQFF. In nucleotides, the CDR3 is TGCGCCAGCATCGGAAGGGACAGCTACAATGAGCAGTTCTTC.